One and the same sample provided the 24 T cell receptor beta chains below, sequenced in a study of blood T cell repertoires in COVID-19. Produced via immunoSEQ multiplex PCR; TCRdb's table is partial and in-frame only. The data contain fewer than 95,000 clones, 86% of them singletons. Sequenced: peripheral blood. These receptors all come from a man aged 50 or older with active or convalescent COVID-19.

This chain uses TRBV5-1 with TRBJ2-2; D uncertain. The germline CDR1 and CDR2 sequences are SGHRS and YFSETQ. This CDR3 is 16 amino acids long. V lost 0 bases to trimming and J lost 4 bases, with 13 bases between them. The CDR3 sequence: CASSLASTAGTGELFF. Written as DNA, the CDR3 is TGCGCCAGCAGCTTGGCCAGTACAGCTGGCACCGGGGAGCTGTTTTTT.

The chain employs TRBV11-3 and TRBJ2-5, with 10 bases that match TRBD2. Germline loops: CDR1 SGHNT, CDR2 YENEEA. J gave up 5 bases and V 5 bases, and 8 bases lay outside the gene matches. The CDR3 covers 15 residues. CDR3 region: CASSPGTSARETQYF. Here the CDR3 DNA reads TGTGCCAGCAGCCCAGGGACTAGCGCACGGGAGACCCAGTACTTC.

Only a few counts were recorded for this clone. The chain links TRBV27 to TRBJ2-1, with a possible D match to TRBD1 (6 bases). From germline, CDR1 is MNHEY and CDR2 SMNVEV (reference sequence). V lost 5 bases to trimming and J lost 5 bases, with 10 bases between them. There are 13 residues in the CDR3. CDR3: CASSRWGHNEQFF. The CDR3, as DNA: TGTGCCAGCAGTCGATGGGGGCACAATGAGCAGTTCTTC.

CDR3 bases: TGTGCCTGGAGTAGAAAGGACAGGGTGGCTAATGAAAAACTGTTTTTT. Its translation is CAWSRKDRVANEKLFF. The rearrangement links TRBV30 to TRBJ1-4, with TRBD1 identical over 8 bases. Germline-derived CDR1 and CDR2 are GTSNPN and SVGIG (reference sequence). The CDR3 contains 16 residues. Trimming cost V 2 bases and J 3 bases; bases outside gene matches: 8.

The chain couples TRBV3-1 (or the pseudogene TRBV3-2) to TRBJ2-5; 11 bases line up with TRBD2. The ends lost 1 base at V and 6 bases at J; junction bases unmatched: 7. CDR3 length equals 16 residues. The germline CDR1 and CDR2 sequences are LGHDT and YNNKEL (reference sequence). CDR3 sequence: CASSQAVAGGPKTQYF. The DNA of the CDR3 is TGTGCCAGCAGCCAAGCGGTAGCGGGAGGGCCAAAGACCCAGTACTTC.

The genes are TRBV19 and TRBJ1-1, with TRBD1 identical over 8 bases. The CDR3 is 14 amino acids. Germline CDR1 is LNHDA and CDR2 is SQIVND (reference sequence). The V and J ends lost 7 bases and 5 bases, in that order; junction bases with no gene match: 9. The DNA of the CDR3 is TGTGCCAGTACCCAGACAGGGGCGGCTACTGAAGCTTTCTTT. Amino acid sequence: CASTQTGAATEAFF.

The chain uses TRBV2 and TRBJ1-1, with 9 bases fitting TRBD1. The CDR3 is 17 amino acids. CDR1 and CDR2 (germline): SNHLY, FYNNEI. J gave up 3 bases and V 6 bases, and 14 bases lay outside the gene matches. The chain's CDR3 is CASRIPGQGSRDTEAFF. The CDR3 region has the DNA TGTGCCAGCAGGATCCCGGGACAGGGCAGTCGAGACACTGAAGCTTTCTTT.

The chain recombines TRBV15 with TRBJ1-6, with D possibly TRBD1 on 5 matching bases. Germline V gives CDR1 LNHNV, CDR2 YYDKDF (reference sequence). CDR3 length: 15 residues. The V end was cut by 8 bases, the J end by 8 bases, with 19 bases between. CDR3 residues: CATSAGPLQDSPLHF. The CDR3 DNA reads as TGTGCCACCTCCGCGGGACCCCTTCAGGATTCACCCCTCCACTTT. Complete variable domain (other parts from reference TRBV15 and TRBJ1-6): DAMVIQNPRYQVTQFGKPVTLSCSQTLNHNVMYWYQQKSSQAPKLLFHYYDKDFNNEADTPDNFQSRRPNTSFCFLDIRSPGLGDTAMYLCATSAGPLQDSPLHFGNGTRLTVT.

This clone has just one count. The gene calls are TRBV23-1 and TRBJ2-7; TRBD2 is a possible D gene (6 bases). TRBV23-1 is marked as an open reading frame, function uncertain. The CDR3 runs 17 residues. Between the trimmed V and J ends, which lost 2 bases and 7 bases, there was a span of 24 bases. In DNA form, the CDR3 reads TGCGCCAGCAGTCAACCCATCCCGGGGACTCCCACGGGGGAGCAGTACTTC. Protein product: CASSQPIPGTPTGEQYF.

The rearrangement joins TRBV28 to TRBJ1-4; D is undetermined. This CDR3 has 12 residues. Between the trimmed V and J ends, which lost 4 bases and 7 bases, there was a span of 7 bases. Germline V gives CDR1 MDHEN, CDR2 SYDVKM. The CDR3 protein is CASSSGPEKLFF. DNA for the CDR3: TGTGCCAGCAGTTCGGGTCCTGAAAAACTGTTTTTT.

The J gene is TRBJ2-3, the V gene TRBV11-3; weak D call: TRBD2 (5 bases). Germline lookup yields CDR1 SGHNT and CDR2 YENEEA. The CDR3 sequence is 14 residues long. V was shortened by 2 bases and J by 5 bases, with 11 bases between the two germline ends. CDR3: CASSLFAAGDTQYF. The CDR3 DNA reads as TGTGCCAGCAGCTTATTCGCGGCGGGAGATACGCAGTATTTT.

This clone turned up a few times. At one boundary the junction diverges from the germline segment, which might be a read error. The rearrangement links TRBV10-1 to TRBJ2-2; tentative D call: TRBD2 (6 bases). Per the germline V gene, CDR1 is WNHNN and CDR2 is SYGVQD (reference sequence). The CDR3 has 18 amino acids. This CDR3 is CATSTAGFGIPPTGELFF. In DNA form, the CDR3 reads TGCGCCACCAGTACCGCGGGGTTCGGTATCCCCCCCACCGGGGAGCTGTTTTTT.

The chain links TRBV11-2 to TRBJ1-2; 7 bases align to TRBD1. J gave up 7 bases and V 1 base, and 3 bases lay outside the gene matches. Germline lookup yields CDR1 SGHAT and CDR2 FQNNGV. The CDR3 extends over 13 amino acids. CDR3 in DNA: TGTGCCAGCAGCTTAGGACAGGGAAGTGGCTACACCTTC. Its translation: CASSLGQGSGYTF.

The chain carries TRBV28 and TRBJ2-1, with D possibly being TRBD1 (6 bases). Germline CDR1 MDHEN, CDR2 SYDVKM. This CDR3 is 17 amino acids long. Trimming removed 2 bases from V and 7 bases from J, with 21 bases in between. The CDR3 spells CASSLRPNYRVGNEQFF. The CDR3 bases are TGTGCCAGCAGTTTACGACCGAATTACAGGGTGGGGAATGAGCAGTTCTTC.

This chain joins TRBV5-1 and TRBJ2-6, with D possibly being TRBD2 (6 bases). Trimming cost V 6 bases and J 0 bases, with 13 bases left between them. Per germline, CDR1 SGHRS and CDR2 YFSETQ. The CDR3 contains 16 residues. For the CDR3, the DNA is TGCGCCAGCACGGGACTTTCAAGCTCTGGGGCCAACGTCCTGACTTTC. Translating gives CASTGLSSSGANVLTF.

The chain recombines TRBV6-1 with TRBJ1-2; maybe TRBD1 (5 bases). Germline CDR1 is MNHNS and CDR2 is SASEGT. The CDR3 has 15 residues. V dropped 2 bases and J dropped 4 bases, with 14 bases sitting between them. The CDR3 loop is CASSEKPPQGYGYTF. CDR3 sequence (DNA): TGTGCCAGCAGTGAAAAACCTCCCCAGGGCTATGGCTACACCTTC.

This sequence joins TRBV7-8 and TRBJ2-5, with D possibly TRBD2 on 5 matching bases. V gave up 5 bases and J gave up 3 bases, with 22 bases separating them. CDR1 and CDR2 from the germline V gene are SGHVS and FQNEAQ. There are 17 residues in the CDR3. The CDR3 spells CASSPGPGGGRKETQYF. For the CDR3, the DNA is TGTGCCAGCAGCCCTGGACCCGGAGGCGGCCGGAAAGAGACCCAGTACTTC.

V and J are TRBV2 and TRBJ2-7; TRBD1 aligns across 9 bases. The CDR3 is 13 amino acids. Losses at the gene ends were 3 bases for V and 6 bases for J; bases not matched to a gene: 3. Germline V gene lookup returns CDR1 SNHLY and CDR2 FYNNEI. CDR3 coding DNA: TGTGCCAGCAGTGAGGACAGGGGAGGCGAGCAGTACTTC. As protein: CASSEDRGGEQYF. Based on the CDR3 plus reference TRBV2 and TRBJ2-7, the full variable domain is EPEVTQTPSHQVTQMGQEVILRCVPISNHLYFYWYRQILGQKVEFLVSFYNNEISEKSEIFDDQFSVERPDGSNFTLKIRSTKLEDSAMYFCASSEDRGGEQYFGPGTRLTVT.

The chain has TRBV4-3 and TRBJ2-3; 7 positions match TRBD1. J lost 2 bases, V lost 3 bases, and 2 bases had no gene match. Per germline, CDR1 LGHNA and CDR2 YSLEER. The CDR3 length is 14 residues. CDR3 in DNA: TGCGCCAGCAGCCATACAGGGGACACAGATACGCAGTATTTT. It encodes CASSHTGDTDTQYF.

The V and J genes are TRBV5-1 and TRBJ1-2; 10 positions agree with TRBD1. Germline V gives CDR1 SGHRS, CDR2 YFSETQ. Trimming cost V 3 bases and J 1 base; bases outside gene matches: 3. The CDR3 has 15 residues. CDR3 residues: CASSSTGGLNYGYTF. CDR3 DNA: TGCGCCAGCAGCTCGACAGGGGGCCTTAACTATGGCTACACCTTC.

In regard to this clone: Compared with germline, one end of the junction differs, possibly owing to a read error. The rearrangement uses TRBV7-7 and TRBJ2-1, with 13 bases fitting TRBD2. CDR3 size: 13 residues. Germline V gene sequence: CDR1 SSHAT, CDR2 FNYEAQ (reference sequence). The CDR3 DNA is TGTGCCAGCAGCCCGGTTACTAGCGGGGGGGCGCTCTTC. It encodes CASSPVTSGGALF. Looking up the rest from reference TRBV7-7 and TRBJ2-1 gives the full variable domain: GAGVSQSPRYKVTKRGQDVTLRCDPISSHATLYWYQQALGQGPEFLTYFNYEAQPDKSGLPSDRFSAERPEGSISTLTIQRTEQRDSAMYRCASSPVTSGGALFGPGTRLTVL.

This clone appeared a few times. The chain is built from TRBV27 and TRBJ2-1; D not certain. Looked up from germline, CDR1 is MNHEY and CDR2 is SMNVEV (reference sequence). V lost 6 bases and J lost 0, with 3 bases in between. The CDR3 runs 12 residues. The CDR3 DNA reads TGTGCCAGCAGGAGCTCCTACAATGAGCAGTTCTTC. Protein: CASRSSYNEQFF.

V usage is TRBV19 and J usage is TRBJ2-3; maybe TRBD2 (6 bases). Trimming removed 3 bases from V and 4 bases from J, with 14 bases in between. The CDR3 consists of 15 residues. Per germline, CDR1 LNHDA and CDR2 SQIVND (reference sequence). The CDR3 region is CASSIFGSPPDTQYF. Written as DNA, the CDR3 is TGTGCCAGTAGTATTTTCGGGAGCCCTCCAGATACGCAGTATTTT.

The sample holds a few counts of this clone. V and J are TRBV2 and TRBJ2-7; 7 bases fit TRBD1. Trimming took 4 bases from V and 7 from J; bases not matched to a gene: 10. From germline, CDR1 is SNHLY and CDR2 FYNNEI. The CDR3 loop spans 14 amino acids. The CDR3 loop reads CASSARQGTSEQYF. CDR3 nucleotides: TGTGCCAGCAGTGCAAGACAGGGAACTAGTGAGCAGTACTTC.